The rows below give T cell receptor beta chains drawn from one sample of a study of blood T cell repertoires in COVID-19. Clones were read by immunoSEQ multiplex PCR, and TCRdb kept only the in-frame ones, dropping some. The sample yields about 400,000 clones, nearly 90% seen once. Material: PBMCs or T cells enriched from blood (not recorded which). The source of these receptors is a woman between 18 and 29 years old with acute COVID-19. The CDR3 runs from the conserved cysteine through the conserved F or W. The order of the fields is clone size, V gene, J gene, D gene, CDR3 protein, CDR3 DNA. The D gene is left open where the match is weak. Some rows mark clone size as missing; the rest say once, few, many or name a class of expanded clone.

NA,TRBV7-2,TRBJ2-4,NA,CASSLAADSSNIQYF,TGTGCCAGCAGCTTAGCGGCGGACAGTTCAAACATTCAGTACTTC
NA,TRBV30,TRBJ2-1,TRBD2,CAWTLAGGPLGEQFF,TGTGCCTGGACTCTAGCGGGAGGGCCCCTTGGTGAGCAGTTCTTC
NA,TRBV12-3/TRBV12-4,TRBJ2-5,TRBD1,CASPRQGETQYF,TGTGCCAGCCCCCGACAGGGAGAGACCCAGTACTTC
NA,TRBV7-2,TRBJ2-5,TRBD2,CASSWGLIETQYF,TGTGCCAGCAGCTGGGGACTAATAGAGACCCAGTACTTC
NA,TRBV5-4,TRBJ2-1,NA,CASSTIGGGPYEQFF,TGTGCCAGCAGCACTATTGGGGGGGGGCCGTATGAGCAGTTCTTC
NA,TRBV3-1/TRBV3-2,TRBJ2-2,TRBD1,CASSPGQGSTGELFF,TGTGCCAGCAGCCCAGGACAGGGGAGCACCGGGGAGCTGTTTTTT
few,TRBV7-9,TRBJ1-4,NA,CASSLEQNEKLFF,TGTGCCAGCAGCTTAGAACAGAATGAAAAACTGTTTTTT
once,TRBV5-5,TRBJ1-1,NA,CASSFVTAEAFF,TGTGCCAGCAGCTTTGTCACAGCAGAAGCTTTCTTT
once,TRBV27,TRBJ2-1,NA,CASSLGSSNEQFF,TGTGCCAGCAGTTTAGGGTCTAGCAATGAGCAGTTCTTC
NA,TRBV28,TRBJ1-2,TRBD1,CASSSGQGTVGYTF,TGTGCCAGCAGTTCGGGACAGGGGACGGTTGGCTACACCTTC
NA,TRBV12-3/TRBV12-4,TRBJ2-1,NA,CATRGYEQFF,TGTGCCACCCGGGGGTATGAGCAGTTCTTC
NA,TRBV12-3/TRBV12-4,TRBJ1-4,NA,CASSLQGEKLFF,TGTGCCAGCAGTTTACAGGGTGAAAAACTGTTTTTT
NA,TRBV5-1,TRBJ2-5,NA,CASSLGLRVEQETQYF,TGCGCCAGCAGCTTGGGACTCAGGGTTGAACAAGAGACCCAGTACTTC
NA,TRBV7-2,TRBJ1-5,NA,CASSSGPYQPQHF,TGTGCCAGCAGCTCAGGGCCCTATCAGCCCCAGCATTTT
NA,TRBV27,TRBJ1-5,NA,CASSFEDQPQHF,TGTGCCAGCAGTTTCGAGGATCAGCCCCAGCATTTT
NA,TRBV19,TRBJ2-3,TRBD1,CASSSRDRERDTQYF,TGTGCCAGTAGTTCCCGGGACAGGGAAAGAGATACGCAGTATTTT
few,TRBV27,TRBJ1-1,TRBD1,CASRVTGGTEAFF,TGTGCCAGCAGGGTCACAGGGGGCACCGAAGCTTTCTTT
NA,TRBV13,TRBJ2-5,TRBD1,CASSLAGQGLETQYF,TGTGCCAGCAGCTTGGCGGGACAGGGGTTGGAGACCCAGTACTTC
NA,TRBV7-2,TRBJ1-5,NA,CASSFTGRAGDQPQHF,TGTGCCAGCAGCTTCACGGGCAGGGCTGGTGATCAGCCCCAGCATTTT
NA,TRBV28,TRBJ1-1,TRBD1,CASSSGGGEAFF,TGTGCCAGCAGTTCAGGGGGCGGTGAAGCTTTCTTT
NA,TRBV9,TRBJ2-1,TRBD2,CASSFGTSGGREQFF,TGTGCCAGCAGCTTTGGGACTAGCGGGGGGCGTGAGCAGTTCTTC
once,TRBV15,TRBJ2-7,NA,CATSRDRGASYEQYF,TGTGCCACCAGCAGAGATCGGGGGGCTAGCTACGAGCAGTACTTC
NA,TRBV19,TRBJ1-2,NA,CASSITGNNGYTF,TGTGCCAGTAGTATAACAGGGAATAATGGCTACACCTTC
few,TRBV5-6,TRBJ1-2,NA,CASRSSPNYGYTF,TGTGCCAGCAGATCCTCCCCTAACTATGGCTACACCTTC
few,TRBV7-9,TRBJ2-7,NA,CASSPSTGGGYEQYF,TGTGCCAGCAGCCCCTCGACGGGGGGCGGCTACGAGCAGTACTTC
NA,TRBV6-5,TRBJ1-6,NA,CASSPSGSYNSPLHF,TGTGCCAGTTCACCCTCCGGGTCCTATAATTCACCCCTCCACTTT
NA,TRBV2,TRBJ2-7,NA,CASSPQGRGSSYEQYF,TGTGCCAGCAGTCCACAGGGACGGGGAAGCTCCTACGAGCAGTACTTC
NA,TRBV10-2,TRBJ2-7,NA,CASMKGYSYEQYF,TGCGCCAGTATGAAGGGGTATTCCTACGAGCAGTACTTC
NA,TRBV12-3/TRBV12-4,TRBJ1-1,NA,CASSSPGQAEAFF,TGTGCCAGCAGTTCCCCTGGGCAGGCGGAAGCTTTCTTT
NA,TRBV10-3,TRBJ2-3,NA,CAISNSADTQYF,TGTGCCATCTCGAACTCGGCAGATACGCAGTATTTT
NA,TRBV6-5,TRBJ1-2,NA,CASSYQQGGGYTF,TGTGCCAGCAGTTACCAACAGGGTGGTGGCTACACCTTC
NA,TRBV4-1,TRBJ1-5,NA,CASSQGTGNNQPQHF,TGCGCCAGCAGCCAAGGAACAGGGAACAATCAGCCCCAGCATTTT
NA,TRBV5-4,TRBJ1-1,NA,CASSLETVRSTEAFF,TGTGCCAGCAGCTTGGAGACGGTTCGGAGCACTGAAGCTTTCTTT
few,TRBV2,TRBJ1-5,NA,CASSEMGGALGNQPQHF,TGTGCCAGCAGTGAAATGGGGGGGGCGCTGGGCAATCAGCCCCAGCATTTT